The rows below give T cell receptor beta chains drawn from one sample of a study of T cell responses to AZD1222 COVID-19 vaccine. Sequencing used immunoSEQ multiplex PCR; TCRdb keeps in-frame clones, though not all of them. The table lists about 160,000 clones, about 93% of them singletons. The material sequenced was peripheral blood, taken 28 days after the second AZD1222 dose. The source is an adult who received the AZD1222 COVID-19 vaccine. Both conserved end residues are part of each CDR3. A D gene is named only where the DNA matches it firmly. Clone size is shown for a subset of rows, as once, few, many or a class of expanded clone.

clone size	V gene	J gene	D gene	CDR3 protein	CDR3 DNA
NA	TRBV18	TRBJ2-5	NA	CASSRTGQSQKETQYF	TGTGCCAGCTCACGGACTGGACAGTCCCAGAAAGAGACCCAGTACTTC
NA	TRBV6-5	TRBJ1-5	NA	CASSYAGAHQPQHF	TGTGCCAGCAGTTATGCAGGGGCCCATCAGCCCCAGCATTTT
NA	TRBV27	TRBJ1-3	NA	CASSLMGSAGNTIYF	TGTGCCAGCAGTTTAATGGGTTCCGCTGGAAACACCATATATTTT
NA	TRBV11-2	TRBJ2-7	NA	CASSHLRGRSSYEQYF	TGTGCCAGCAGCCATCTTAGAGGAAGGAGCTCCTACGAGCAGTACTTC
NA	TRBV5-1	TRBJ2-3	NA	CATGLAPAPDTQYF	TGCGCCACCGGACTCGCCCCGGCCCCAGATACGCAGTATTTT
NA	TRBV6-5	TRBJ1-2	TRBD1	CASTRDRRNYGYTF	TGTGCCAGCACCCGGGACAGGCGAAACTATGGCTACACCTTC
NA	TRBV6-6	TRBJ2-3	NA	CASSYSGGQGSDTQYF	TGTGCCAGCAGTTATAGCGGGGGACAGGGTTCAGATACGCAGTATTTT
NA	TRBV7-8	TRBJ2-2	TRBD2	CASSSLLAGGNTGELFF	TGTGCCAGCAGCTCCTTACTAGCGGGAGGGAACACCGGGGAGCTGTTTTTT
many	TRBV10-2	TRBJ2-1	TRBD2	CASSGLAGGDEQFF	TGCGCCAGCAGTGGGCTAGCGGGAGGAGATGAGCAGTTCTTC
NA	TRBV9	TRBJ2-2	NA	CASSVIGTTGELFF	TGTGCCAGCAGCGTTATAGGGACCACCGGGGAGCTGTTTTTT
NA	TRBV15	TRBJ1-3	NA	CATSSGVMMGNTIYF	TGTGCCACCAGCAGCGGGGTAATGATGGGAAACACCATATATTTT
NA	TRBV11-3	TRBJ2-1	NA	CASSLGPTSGARHNEQFF	TGTGCCAGCAGCTTAGGTCCAACCTCAGGGGCTAGGCACAATGAGCAGTTCTTC
NA	TRBV27	TRBJ2-3	TRBD2	CASSFRTSGNADTQYF	TGTGCCAGCAGTTTTAGGACTAGCGGGAATGCAGATACGCAGTATTTT
NA	TRBV5-1	TRBJ2-7	NA	CASSLESGRVHEQYF	TGCGCCAGCAGCTTGGAGTCCGGGAGAGTGCACGAGCAGTACTTC
once	TRBV19	TRBJ1-6	TRBD1	CASRSQTGDGSPLHF	TGTGCCAGTAGGAGCCAGACAGGGGATGGCTCACCCCTCCACTTT
NA	TRBV2	TRBJ2-1	NA	CASKGSGNEQFF	TGTGCCAGCAAGGGGAGCGGCAATGAGCAGTTCTTC
NA	TRBV7-9	TRBJ1-1	NA	CASSPIGGRAEAFF	TGTGCCAGCAGCCCTATTGGGGGACGGGCTGAAGCTTTCTTT
NA	TRBV29-1	TRBJ1-1	TRBD1	CSVRQGAMATEAFF	TGCAGCGTTCGACAGGGAGCGATGGCCACTGAAGCTTTCTTT
NA	TRBV19	TRBJ1-1	NA	CASSIPSTTGYVAFF	TGTGCCAGTAGTATCCCCTCCACGACGGGATATGTAGCTTTCTTT
NA	TRBV3-1/TRBV3-2	TRBJ2-7	TRBD2	CASSPGIAGASYEQYF	TGTGCCAGCAGCCCGGGCATAGCGGGAGCCTCCTACGAGCAGTACTTC
once	TRBV9	TRBJ1-1	NA	CASSGNEAFF	TGTGCCAGCAGCGGAAATGAAGCTTTCTTT
NA	TRBV29-1	TRBJ1-2	TRBD1	CSVGPTMGPGGGDGYTF	TGCAGCGTTGGGCCAACTATGGGTCCAGGGGGCGGGGATGGCTACACCTTC
once	TRBV6-5	TRBJ1-6	NA	CASSYSGHRNSPLHF	TGTGCCAGCAGCTACTCGGGACATCGGAATTCACCCCTCCACTTT
NA	TRBV2	TRBJ2-3	NA	CASRGGQFGTDTQYF	TGTGCCAGCAGGGGGGGACAGTTCGGCACAGATACGCAGTATTTT
NA	TRBV5-1	TRBJ2-5	TRBD2	CASSPGAREYQETQYF	TGCGCCAGCAGCCCTGGGGCGCGGGAGTACCAAGAGACCCAGTACTTC
NA	TRBV7-6	TRBJ2-1	NA	CASAKGEWYNEQFF	TGTGCCAGCGCGAAAGGGGAATGGTACAATGAGCAGTTCTTC
NA	TRBV7-9	TRBJ2-2	TRBD2	CASSSGTSGRNTGELFF	TGTGCCAGCAGCTCGGGGACTAGCGGGAGGAACACCGGGGAGCTGTTTTTT
NA	TRBV7-9	TRBJ1-5	NA	CASSLESSNQPQHF	TGTGCCAGCAGCTTAGAGTCTAGCAATCAGCCCCAGCATTTT
once	TRBV10-2	TRBJ1-2	NA	CASRTQSMYGYTF	TGCGCCAGCAGAACCCAGAGCATGTATGGCTACACCTTC